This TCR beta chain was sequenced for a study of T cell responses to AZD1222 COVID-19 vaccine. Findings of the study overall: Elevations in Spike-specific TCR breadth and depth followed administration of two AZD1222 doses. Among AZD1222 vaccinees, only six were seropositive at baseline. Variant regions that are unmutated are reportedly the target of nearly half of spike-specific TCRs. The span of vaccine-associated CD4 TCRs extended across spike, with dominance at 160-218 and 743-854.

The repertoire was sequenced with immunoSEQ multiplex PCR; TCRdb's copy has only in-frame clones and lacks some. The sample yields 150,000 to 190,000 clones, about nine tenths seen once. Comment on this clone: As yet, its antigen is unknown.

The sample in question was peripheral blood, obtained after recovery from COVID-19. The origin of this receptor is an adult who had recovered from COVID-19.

Here the CDR3 DNA reads TGTGCTAGTGGCGCGGACAGGGGAGGGGATAGCAATCAGCCCCAGCATTTT. This sequence encodes CASGADRGGDSNQPQHF. V usage is TRBV12-5 and J usage is TRBJ1-5, with TRBD1 matching over 9 bases. Germline values: CDR1 LGHNT, CDR2 FRNRAP. The length of the CDR3 is 17 residues. Trimming at V came to 6 bases and at J to 0 bases, leaving 9 bases not matched to a gene. Filled out from reference TRBV12-5 and TRBJ1-5, the complete variable domain reads DARVTQTPRHKVTEMGQEVTMRCQPILGHNTVFWYRQTMMQGLELLAYFRNRAPLDDSGMPKDRFSAEMPDATLATLKIQPSEPRDSAVYFCASGADRGGDSNQPQHFGDGTRLSIL.